This T cell receptor (beta chain) was captured in a study of blood T cell repertoires in COVID-19. Profiling relied on immunoSEQ multiplex PCR, and the TCRdb table lists in-frame clones only, not all of them. The sample carries under 95,000 clones, about 89% recorded once. J was trimmed by 6 bases and V by 5 bases; bases with no gene match: 12. Looked up from germline, CDR1 is SGHNT and CDR2 is YENEEA. The CDR3 extends over 17 amino acids. This clonotype was obtained from a woman aged 45 to 65 in a cohort sampled during active COVID-19. The chain has TRBV11-3 and TRBJ2-1; TRBD2 matches at 11 bases. Sequenced: peripheral blood. In DNA form, the CDR3 reads TGTGCCAGCAGCCCAACTAGCGGGAGAGGCCAAGGCAATGAGCAGTTCTTC. This codes for CASSPTSGRGQGNEQFF.